Listed here are 21 T cell receptor beta chains from one sample, sequenced in a study of shared clonotypes between healthy human individuals (TCRdb year 2020). Libraries were prepared through the immunoSEQ multiplex PCR assay. TCRdb re-hosts the immuneACCESS table, in-frame sequences only. Its copies lack some clones; in the studies checked, an unresolved V gene accounts for under half of them, and the cause for the rest is not known. The sample table holds about 1.5 million clones, of which around 97% were seen once. The ten largest clones add up to approximately 1.2% of the sample. The sequenced sample was naive CD4+ T cells sorted from blood. The cell subset or site label here, explained by the study, means: CD45RA+ positively selected. The receptors derive from a man aged 25-40 years in good health.

The gene calls are TRBV28 and TRBJ2-2; 9 bases match TRBD2. Trimming at V came to 5 bases and at J to 8 bases, leaving 12 bases not matched to a gene. CDR1 and CDR2 (germline): MDHEN, SYDVKM. This CDR3 has 16 amino acids. CDR3: CASSLIGGRAGGELFF. Written as DNA, the CDR3 is TGTGCCAGCAGTCTAATCGGCGGGAGGGCCGGAGGGGAGCTGTTTTTT.

This sequence joins TRBV2 and TRBJ2-3, with 11 nucleotides matching TRBD1. This CDR3 is built from 15 residues. Trimming took 8 bases from V and 8 from J; bases not matched to a gene: 12. Germline CDR1 reads SNHLY; CDR2 reads FYNNEI. The DNA of the CDR3 is TGTGCCAGCGGGGGGACAGGGGGGCCTGAGAGTACGCAGTATTTT. Translating it yields CASGGTGGPESTQYF.

The chain uses TRBV5-8 and TRBJ2-3, with 9 nucleotides matching TRBD2. Germline V CDR1 and CDR2: SGHTS, YDEGEE. The J segment lost 2 bases and the V segment lost 2 bases, leaving 6 bases of the junction unmatched. This CDR3 comprises 16 residues. The CDR3 reads CASSFVGGRATDTQYF. The CDR3 DNA reads as TGTGCCAGCAGCTTCGTCGGCGGGAGGGCCACAGATACGCAGTATTTT.

The sample holds one count of this clone. The chain couples TRBV9 to TRBJ2-7; D gene ambiguous. Per the germline V gene, CDR1 is SGDLS and CDR2 is YYNGEE. V was cut by 0 bases and J by 7 bases, with 11 bases left in between. This CDR3 comprises 13 residues. DNA of the CDR3: TGTGCCAGCAGCGTAGACGAGAGATGGGAGCAGTACTTC. It specifies CASSVDERWEQYF. The variable domain in full, with the rest retrieved from reference TRBV9 and TRBJ2-7, is DSGVTQTPKHLITATGQRVTLRCSPRSGDLSVYWYQQSLDQGLQFLIQYYNGEERAKGNILERFSAQQFPDLHSELNLSSLELGDSALYFCASSVDERWEQYFGPGTRLTVT.

The CDR3 DNA is TGTGCTAGTGCTAGTCCCTACAATGAGCAGTTCTTC. It encodes CASASPYNEQFF. The V gene is TRBV12-5, the J gene TRBJ2-1; D ambiguous. Between the trimmed V and J ends, which lost 7 bases and 2 bases, there was a span of 6 bases. The germline V gene encodes CDR1 LGHNT and CDR2 FRNRAP. The CDR3 has 12 residues.

V is TRBV10-3 and J is TRBJ1-1; D perhaps matches TRBD1 (5 bases). Germline CDR1 is ENHRY and CDR2 is SYGVKD. The CDR3 covers 13 residues. With 3 bases removed from V and 5 bases from J, the gap between germline ends came to 10 bases. The CDR3 DNA sequence: TGTGCCATCAGTGACAGGGTAGAGACTGAAGCTTTCTTT. Translation: CAISDRVETEAFF.

With regard to this clone: The sample carries other DNA sequences with the same CDR3. This CDR3 is CASSLGLRGDQQYF. CDR3 DNA: TGTGCCAGCAGCTTAGGCCTAAGGGGAGATCAGCAGTACTTC. The chain employs TRBV13 and TRBJ2-7; D tentatively reads TRBD1 or TRBD2 (5 bases each). V was shortened by 0 bases and J by 8 bases, with 14 bases between the two germline ends. This CDR3 comprises 14 residues. The germline V gene has CDR1 PRHDT and CDR2 FYEKMQ (reference sequence).

The chain employs TRBV2 and TRBJ2-5, with 15 bases fitting TRBD2. Looked up from germline, CDR1 is SNHLY and CDR2 is FYNNEI. There are 16 residues in the CDR3. Trimming took 8 bases from V and 2 from J; bases not matched to a gene: 6. CDR3 loop: CASWTSGRAGQETQYF. The DNA of the CDR3 is TGTGCCAGCTGGACTAGCGGGAGGGCCGGTCAAGAGACCCAGTACTTC.

This clone appeared a single time. The chain has TRBV10-1 and TRBJ2-7, with 7 positions matching TRBD1. V gave up 5 bases and J gave up 6 bases; unmatched junction bases: 7. The germline V gene has CDR1 WNHNN and CDR2 SYGVQD (reference sequence). The CDR3 is made up of 13 amino acids. CDR3 coding DNA: TGCGCCAGCAGTCAAAACACAGGGGTCGAGCAGTACTTC. Protein sequence: CASSQNTGVEQYF.

The chain carries TRBV2 and TRBJ2-6; weak D call: TRBD1 (5 bases). The V and J ends lost 7 bases and 0 bases respectively, with 13 bases between them. The length of the CDR3 is 16 residues. Looked up from germline, CDR1 is SNHLY and CDR2 is FYNNEI. The CDR3 DNA is TGTGCCAGCACCAAAGATAGGGGCTCTGGGGCCAACGTCCTGACTTTC. Translating gives CASTKDRGSGANVLTF. Combining the CDR3 with reference TRBV2 and TRBJ2-6 gives the whole variable domain EPEVTQTPSHQVTQMGQEVILRCVPISNHLYFYWYRQILGQKVEFLVSFYNNEISEKSEIFDDQFSVERPDGSNFTLKIRSTKLEDSAMYFCASTKDRGSGANVLTFGAGSRLTVL.

V usage is TRBV7-9 and J usage is TRBJ1-3; D is unclear. CDR3 length: 17 amino acids. Per the germline V gene, CDR1 is SEHNR and CDR2 is FQNEAQ (reference sequence). V was cut by 2 bases and J by 4 bases, with 18 bases left in between. CDR3 sequence: CASSLSPREDRGNTIYF. CDR3 nucleotides: TGTGCCAGCAGCTTAAGCCCTCGGGAGGATAGAGGAAACACCATATATTTT. The entire variable domain, with the rest obtained from reference TRBV7-9 and TRBJ1-3, is as follows: DTGVSQNPRHKITKRGQNVTFRCDPISEHNRLYWYRQTLGQGPEFLTYFQNEAQLEKSRLLSDRFSAERPKGSFSTLEIQRTEQGDSAMYLCASSLSPREDRGNTIYFGEGSWLTVV.

The chain recombines TRBV7-2 with TRBJ2-7; the D is unclear. The CDR3 has 12 amino acids. Trimming pared 2 bases from V and 6 bases from J, leaving 8 bases between. CDR1 and CDR2 from the germline V gene are SGHTA and FQGNSA. The CDR3 DNA sequence: TGTGCCAGCAGCTTACCCACCCGCGAGCAGTACTTC. This translates into CASSLPTREQYF.

The V and J genes are TRBV6-1 and TRBJ1-1; D is perhaps TRBD1 (5 bases). Trimming removed 4 bases from V and 0 bases from J, with 18 bases in between. Per the germline V gene, CDR1 is MNHNS and CDR2 is SASEGT. CDR3 length: 17 amino acids. The CDR3: CASSVLRQTNMNTEAFF. CDR3 in DNA: TGTGCCAGCAGTGTCCTCCGACAGACCAACATGAACACTGAAGCTTTCTTT.

This sequence joins TRBV18 and TRBJ2-1; 9 nucleotides align to TRBD1. CDR1 is KGHSH and CDR2 is LQKENI in the germline V gene. After removal of 4 bases from V and 7 bases from J, the junction contained 8 bases not matched to a gene. This CDR3 spans 15 amino acids. This CDR3 reads CASSRGTGGWNEQFF. DNA for the CDR3: TGTGCCAGCTCACGCGGCACAGGGGGCTGGAATGAGCAGTTCTTC. Full variable domain (missing parts from reference TRBV18 and TRBJ2-1): NAGVMQNPRHLVRRRGQEARLRCSPMKGHSHVYWYRQLPEEGLKFMVYLQKENIIDESGMPKERFSAEFPKEGPSILRIQQVVRGDSAAYFCASSRGTGGWNEQFFGPGTRLTVL.

This clone has just one count. The chain has TRBV7-9 and TRBJ2-1, with 7 bases lining up with TRBD2. CDR3 length equals 16 residues. Germline assignment: CDR1 SEHNR and CDR2 FQNEAQ (reference sequence). V lost 1 base and J lost 6; bases outside the gene matches: 9. CDR3 nucleotides: TGTGCCAGCAGCTTAGTGCTGGCGGGAGTACCCAATGAGCAGTTCTTC. It translates to CASSLVLAGVPNEQFF.

This chain links TRBV9 with TRBJ2-1; 8 positions match TRBD2. Germline CDR1 is SGDLS and CDR2 is YYNGEE. V gave up 2 bases and J gave up 7 bases; unmatched junction bases: 8. CDR3 size: 15 residues. CDR3 residues: CASSVSSGSFNEQFF. CDR3 nucleotide sequence: TGTGCCAGCAGCGTCTCCAGCGGGAGTTTTAATGAGCAGTTCTTC.

Points on this clone: The sample carries other DNA sequences with the same CDR3. The chain carries TRBV9 and TRBJ2-6; maybe TRBD1 (5 bases). Germline V gives CDR1 SGDLS, CDR2 YYNGEE. There are 15 residues in the CDR3. Between the trimmed V and J ends, which lost 2 bases and 0 bases, there was a span of 6 bases. The CDR3 DNA sequence: TGTGCCAGCAGCGTTCAGGGCTCTGGGGCCAACGTCCTGACTTTC. This encodes CASSVQGSGANVLTF.

This clone appeared a few times. The chain combines TRBV28 with TRBJ1-5, with TRBD1 as a possible D gene (6 bases). Germline V gene data show CDR1 as MDHEN and CDR2 as SYDVKM. Trimming removed 5 bases at V and 4 bases at J, with 18 bases between. CDR3 length: 16 amino acids. The CDR3 region is CASSAHRRGGNQPQHF. The CDR3 nucleotides read TGTGCCAGCAGTGCCCACCGCAGGGGAGGGAATCAGCCCCAGCATTTT.

The chain uses TRBV5-1 and TRBJ2-7, with D possibly matching TRBD1 (6 bases). Trimming shortened V by 3 bases and J by 1 base, and 11 bases separated the two germline ends. The CDR3 totals 14 residues. Germline assignment: CDR1 SGHRS and CDR2 YFSETQ. CDR3 protein: CASSSGQRSYEQYF. CDR3 in DNA: TGCGCCAGCAGCTCAGGACAGCGATCCTACGAGCAGTACTTC.

The chain has TRBV18 and TRBJ1-3; D ambiguous. The CDR3 is 14 amino acids. The ends were cut back, 2 bases at V and 0 bases at J, with 5 bases in the middle. Germline CDR1 and CDR2: KGHSH and LQKENI. The CDR3 nucleotides read TGTGCCAGCTCACCAAACGCCTCTGGAAACACCATATATTTT. Encoded protein: CASSPNASGNTIYF.

J is TRBJ2-2 and V is TRBV7-3; 7 bases fit TRBD1. CDR1 is SGHTA and CDR2 is FQGTGA in the germline V gene. The CDR3 totals 15 residues. J was trimmed by 2 bases and V by 4 bases; bases with no gene match: 4. This chain's CDR3 is CASSSDRLNTGELFF. The CDR3 DNA reads as TGTGCCAGCAGCTCGGACAGGTTAAACACCGGGGAGCTGTTTTTT.